This T cell receptor beta chain came from a study of immune evolution from preneoplasia to lung adenocarcinoma. The method was immunoSEQ multiplex PCR; TCRdb's version includes in-frame clones alone and lacks a portion of them. The table shows about 6,500 clones, with 65% to 90% occurring only once. The V end lost 3 bases, the J end lost 11 bases, and 22 bases lay between the germline ends. This CDR3 comprises 15 residues. Looked up from germline, CDR1 is SGHDN and CDR2 is FVKESK. This sequence was found in a person aged 55 to 69 with lung adenocarcinoma. The genes are TRBV14 and TRBJ1-1, with D possibly being TRBD1 (5 bases). The sequencing sample was made of FFPE invasive lung adenocarcinoma tissue. As DNA, the CDR3 is TGTGCCAGCAGCCACGGGACGGGCCGGGGCCTTCGGGCTTTCTTT. Translating it yields CASSHGTGRGLRAFF.